Listed below are T cell receptor beta chains from one sample, sequenced in a study of cytomegalovirus exposure and HLA in healthy donors. Sequencing used immunoSEQ multiplex PCR; TCRdb keeps in-frame clones, though not all of them. The sample includes about 130,000 clones, 78% of them seen just once. Sequencing used PBMCs. The receptors stem from a man aged 30 to 45 in good health and CMV-seropositive. The CDR3 runs from the conserved cysteine through the conserved F or W. The D gene is left open where the match is weak. Clone size appears in some rows only: once, few, many, or a class for an expanded clone.

abundance	d_gene	v_gene	j_gene	CDR3nt	CDR3aa
-	-	TRBV7-6	TRBJ2-2	TGTGCCAGCAGCTTAAGAAGGGGCGCCGGGGAGCTGTTTTTT	CASSLRRGAGELFF
-	TRBD2	TRBV6-5	TRBJ2-2	TGTGCCAGCAGTTACTCAAGACTAGCGGGAGAGGGGGAGCTGTTTTTT	CASSYSRLAGEGELFF
-	-	TRBV6-5	TRBJ1-3	TGTGCCAGCAGCCGTGTCCAGTACTCTGGAAACACCATATATTTT	CASSRVQYSGNTIYF
-	TRBD1	TRBV19	TRBJ1-4	TGTGCCAGTAGTACCAGACAGGGCGTCAGTGAAAAACTGTTTTTT	CASSTRQGVSEKLFF
-	TRBD1	TRBV10-3	TRBJ1-5	TGTGCCATCAGCCGGGGACAGGGGGACAATCAGCCCCAGCATTTT	CAISRGQGDNQPQHF
-	-	TRBV5-1	TRBJ1-3	TGCGCCAGCAGCTTGGGACAGTCAGGAAACACCATATATTTT	CASSLGQSGNTIYF
-	TRBD1	TRBV19	TRBJ1-1	TGTGCCAGTAGTACAGACAGGGTCAACACTGAAGCTTTCTTT	CASSTDRVNTEAFF
-	TRBD2	TRBV28	TRBJ2-2	TGTGCCAGCAGGCCGCGGGAGGTTAACACCGGGGAGCTGTTTTTT	CASRPREVNTGELFF
-	-	TRBV5-1	TRBJ1-2	TGCGCCAGCAGCCGCCGCGAGGGCGCTGGCTACACCTTC	CASSRREGAGYTF
few	TRBD1	TRBV5-1	TRBJ2-5	TGCGCCAGCAGCCTGGGGGGACAGGGGGACCAAGAGACCCAGTACTTC	CASSLGGQGDQETQYF
-	-	TRBV7-3	TRBJ2-1	TGTGCCAGCAGCTTAACACGGGGGAGCCGTTACAATGAGCAGTTCTTC	CASSLTRGSRYNEQFF
-	-	TRBV5-1	TRBJ1-3	TGCGCCAGCAGCCAAACGGCTGGAAACACCATATATTTT	CASSQTAGNTIYF
-	-	TRBV5-1	TRBJ1-2	TGCGCCAGCAGCTTCGAGCGTGAGACAGCTAACTATGGCTACACCTTC	CASSFERETANYGYTF
once	-	TRBV27	TRBJ1-1	TGTGCCAGCGGAGCCGGGACTGAAGCTTTCTTT	CASGAGTEAFF
-	-	TRBV2	TRBJ1-4	TGTGCCAGCAGCTTGCGTCCAGGGGCCGCTGGGGAAAAACTGTTTTTT	CASSLRPGAAGEKLFF
-	-	TRBV4-3	TRBJ1-5	TGCGCCAGCAGCCAAGATCTACGGGACTGGAGGCCCCAGCATTTT	CASSQDLRDWRPQHF
once	-	TRBV27	TRBJ2-7	TGTGCCAGCAGTCTAAGGGGAGGTCGCGAGCAGTACTTC	CASSLRGGREQYF
-	-	TRBV13	TRBJ2-1	TGTGCCAGCAGCTTAGAACAGGGCAATGAGCAGTTCTTC	CASSLEQGNEQFF
-	-	TRBV2	TRBJ1-5	TGTGCCAGCAGTGTTCGAGGGAATCAGCCCCAGCATTTT	CASSVRGNQPQHF
-	TRBD1	TRBV6-5	TRBJ2-7	TGTGCCAGCAGTCCCTCCGGGACAGTGCCCTACGAGCAGTACTTC	CASSPSGTVPYEQYF
-	-	TRBV4-2	TRBJ1-5	TGTGCCAGCAGCCAAGTCCTCAATCAGCCCCAGCATTTT	CASSQVLNQPQHF
-	-	TRBV6-1	TRBJ1-3	TGTGCCAGCAGGAATACAGCTGGAAACACCATATATTTT	CASRNTAGNTIYF
-	-	TRBV9	TRBJ1-5	TGTGCCAGCAGCGTAGATGCAGGGTCTCAGCCCCAGCATTTT	CASSVDAGSQPQHF
-	TRBD1	TRBV6-5	TRBJ2-7	TGTGCCAGCAGCCGGACAGGGTACGAGCAGTACTTC	CASSRTGYEQYF
-	TRBD1	TRBV5-1	TRBJ2-1	TGCGCCAGCAGCTTAAAGGGGGCGGTCAATGAGCAGTTCTTC	CASSLKGAVNEQFF
-	TRBD1	TRBV5-6	TRBJ1-1	TGTGCCAGCAGCTTGGCAGGACAGGGCGGTGAAGCTTTCTTT	CASSLAGQGGEAFF
few	-	TRBV6-1	TRBJ2-7	TGTGCCAGCAGTGAGTCCGGGAGCCTATCTTACGAGCAGTACTTC	CASSESGSLSYEQYF
few	-	TRBV27	TRBJ1-5	TGTGCCAGCAGTAATGGGGGCAGGGGAGGGTATCAGCCCCAGCATTTT	CASSNGGRGGYQPQHF
-	TRBD1	TRBV15	TRBJ2-7	TGTGCCACCAGGATGGACAGGGTCGTCACCTACGAGCAGTACTTT	CATRMDRVVTYEQYF
-	TRBD1	TRBV6-1	TRBJ2-4	TGTGCCAGCGGTATGGACAGGGGGCATAACATTCAGTACTTC	CASGMDRGHNIQYF
-	-	TRBV7-2	TRBJ2-6	TGTGCCAGCAGCTTAGGTTGGCAGATCTCTGGGGCCAACGTCCTGACTTTC	CASSLGWQISGANVLTF
-	TRBD1	TRBV13	TRBJ1-1	TGTGCCAGCAGCATGACAGGGGTGAACACTGAAGCTTTCTTT	CASSMTGVNTEAFF
-	-	TRBV27	TRBJ1-1	TGTGCCAGCAGTTTAAGTACCGTAACCGGGGCTTTCTTT	CASSLSTVTGAFF
-	TRBD2	TRBV6-4	TRBJ2-4	TGTGCCAGCAGGGCATTTACTAGCGGGAGGGCCCTAGCCAAAAACATTCAGTACTTC	CASRAFTSGRALAKNIQYF
-	-	TRBV7-3	TRBJ2-3	TGTGCCAGCAGCTTAGAGGTCGACGCAGATACGCAGTATTTT	CASSLEVDADTQYF
medium-sized	TRBD2	TRBV11-3	TRBJ2-1	TGTGCCAGCAGCTTAGGGACTAGCACTAGTTATGAGCAGTTCTTC	CASSLGTSTSYEQFF
few	TRBD1	TRBV6-5	TRBJ2-7	TGTGCCAGCAGTTACGACAGGGGGTACGAGCAGTACTTC	CASSYDRGYEQYF
-	TRBD1	TRBV10-3	TRBJ1-2	TGTGCCACCTGGGACAGCTTTGGCTACACCTTC	CATWDSFGYTF
-	-	TRBV5-1	TRBJ2-1	TGCGCCAGCACCCCGTCGGCTAGCGAATTTTCCTACAATGAGCAGTTCTTC	CASTPSASEFSYNEQFF
-	TRBD2	TRBV27	TRBJ2-1	TGTGCCAGCAGTTCTCTGACTAGCGGGGTAAGCTCCTACAATGAGCAGTTCTTC	CASSSLTSGVSSYNEQFF
-	-	TRBV9	TRBJ1-1	TGTGCCAGCAGCGTAAGTTCAGGCAACGGTGAAGCTTTCTTT	CASSVSSGNGEAFF
-	-	TRBV4-1	TRBJ2-1	TGCGCCAGCAGCCCTAGGATCTCACGGATTACCGATGAGCAGTTCTTC	CASSPRISRITDEQFF
few	TRBD1	TRBV5-4	TRBJ2-7	TGTGCCAGCAGCTTGGTTGGGACAGCCTACGAGCAGTACTTC	CASSLVGTAYEQYF
-	TRBD2	TRBV4-2	TRBJ2-5	TGTGCCAGCAGCCAAGATCCCCCTAGCGGGGGCGTTAGAGGCGGGAAGGAGACCCAGTACTTC	CASSQDPPSGGVRGGKETQYF
-	TRBD2	TRBV10-3	TRBJ2-7	TGTGCCATCAGTGAGGGACTAGCGGGAACCGAGCAGTACTTC	CAISEGLAGTEQYF
-	-	TRBV28	TRBJ1-2	TGTGCCAGCACCCCCCACAGGGTTGGCTACACCTTC	CASTPHRVGYTF
-	TRBD2	TRBV11-2	TRBJ2-7	TGTGCCAGCAGCTTACTAGCGGCCTACGAGCAGTACTTC	CASSLLAAYEQYF
-	TRBD2	TRBV28	TRBJ2-5	TGTGCCAGCAGTTTAGGGTCTAGCGGGGAAGAGACCCAGTACTTC	CASSLGSSGEETQYF
-	TRBD2	TRBV7-2	TRBJ2-7	TGTGCCAGCAGTAAGAAGGCTAGCGGGAACCAGAACGAGCAGTACTTC	CASSKKASGNQNEQYF
-	-	TRBV5-1	TRBJ1-1	TGCGCCAGCAGCTTGGACAGATCAAACACTGAAGCTTTCTTT	CASSLDRSNTEAFF